The rows below give T cell receptor beta chains drawn from one sample of a study of beta chain features in type 1 diabetes. The protocol was immunoSEQ multiplex PCR, while the TCRdb copy is restricted to in-frame clones and leaves out a portion. The sample has 300,000 or so clones; 6.5% to 10% are singletons. Material for sequencing was central memory CD4+ T cells from blood. These receptor sequences come from a young woman in good health. Both conserved end residues are part of each CDR3. A D gene is named only where the DNA matches it firmly. For some rows the clone size is stated as once, few or many, or as a class when expanded; others skip it.

V	J	length	D	size	DNA	CDR3
TRBV7-3	TRBJ2-2	11	-	-	TGTGCCAGCAGCGATAACGGGGAGCTGTTTTTT	CASSDNGELFF
TRBV25-1	TRBJ2-7	16	-	-	TGTGCCAGCAGTGAATCGGTGGGGGCCCTCTTAGACGAGCAGTACTTC	CASSESVGALLDEQYF
TRBV19	TRBJ2-5	16	-	few	TGTGCCAGTAGTCGCAACTTTGGGGGCGCAGGGCAGACCCAGTACTTC	CASSRNFGGAGQTQYF
TRBV15	TRBJ2-5	14	TRBD1	few	TGTGCCACCAGCAGCTGGACAGGGCAAGAGACCCAGTACTTC	CATSSWTGQETQYF
TRBV7-2	TRBJ2-1	16	-	-	TGTGCCAGCAGCCCGAACAGCCCGGGGACCTACAATGAGCAGTTCTTC	CASSPNSPGTYNEQFF
TRBV5-1	TRBJ2-3	12	-	few	TGCGCCAGCAGGGACATCACAGATACGCAGTATTTT	CASRDITDTQYF
TRBV28	TRBJ2-1	13	TRBD2	-	TGTGCCAGCAACGGGGGGAACTACAATGAGCAGTTCTTC	CASNGGNYNEQFF
TRBV7-2	TRBJ2-5	16	TRBD1	many	TGTGCCAGCAGCTTATCAACAGGGGGAGGCCAAGAGACCCAGTACTTC	CASSLSTGGGQETQYF
TRBV19	TRBJ2-1	17	TRBD2	few	TGTGCCAGTAGTACAGGGCTAGCGGGAGGTAACTACAATGAGCAGTTCTTC	CASSTGLAGGNYNEQFF
TRBV4-1	TRBJ2-3	18	TRBD2	-	TGCGCCAGCAGCCAAGGGATAGCGGGAGGAATTAGCACAGATACGCAGTATTTT	CASSQGIAGGISTDTQYF
TRBV15	TRBJ2-6	20	TRBD1	few	TGTGCCACCAGCAGAGACGTGTGGACAGGGCCTCCATCTGGGGCCAACGTCCTGACTTTC	CATSRDVWTGPPSGANVLTF
TRBV6-5	TRBJ2-1	14	-	-	TGTGCCAGCAGCCGTGTCTTAGGCTACAATGAGCAGTTCTTC	CASSRVLGYNEQFF
TRBV5-4	TRBJ2-3	14	-	few	TGTGCCAGCAGCTATGGGACTCCGGGAGATACGCAGTATTTT	CASSYGTPGDTQYF
TRBV5-4	TRBJ1-1	15	TRBD1	-	TGTGCCAGCAGCTCACCCGGGACAGGGGACACTGAAGCTTTCTTT	CASSSPGTGDTEAFF
TRBV7-3	TRBJ2-2	13	TRBD1	-	TGTGCCAGCAAACAGGGGCCCACCGGGGAGCTGTTTTTT	CASKQGPTGELFF
TRBV5-5	TRBJ1-5	15	-	-	TGTGCCAGCAGGAGGGGACAAGGGGCGAGTCAGCCCCAGCATTTT	CASRRGQGASQPQHF
TRBV28	TRBJ2-7	19	TRBD2	-	TGTGCCAGCAGTTTCCTCCTCCTACTAGCGGAGCCCTCCTCCTACGAGCAGTACTTC	CASSFLLLLAEPSSYEQYF
TRBV7-3	TRBJ2-2	15	-	few	TGTGCCAGCAGCTTAGGGCCCTACGACACCGGGGAGCTGTTTTTT	CASSLGPYDTGELFF
TRBV19	TRBJ1-4	18	-	few	TGTGCCAGTAGTATATATCCCACGGAGGGAGCGCCTAATGAAAAACTGTTTTTT	CASSIYPTEGAPNEKLFF
TRBV27	TRBJ2-7	15	TRBD2	few	TGTGCCAGCAGCCCTGTCGCAGCGGGAGAGTACGAGCAGTACTTC	CASSPVAAGEYEQYF
TRBV27	TRBJ2-1	14	TRBD2	many	TGTGCCAGCCGTAGCGGGAGCGCTTACAATGAGCAGTTCTTC	CASRSGSAYNEQFF
TRBV2	TRBJ1-2	12	-	many	TGTGCCAGCAGAAAAGAAGGAGCTGGCTACACCTTC	CASRKEGAGYTF
TRBV18	TRBJ1-1	15	-	-	TGTGCCAGCTCACCACTAGAGGTTTTGGACACTGAAGCTTTCTTT	CASSPLEVLDTEAFF
TRBV18	TRBJ1-2	13	TRBD1	-	TGTGCCAGCTCAGAAACAGGGGGCGGTGGCTACACCTTC	CASSETGGGGYTF
TRBV5-1	TRBJ2-2	12	-	-	TGCGCCAGCAGCGGGAACACCGGGGAGCTGTTTTTT	CASSGNTGELFF
TRBV5-1	TRBJ2-7	15	TRBD1	-	TGCGCCAGCAGCATAAGACAGGGCACCACCTACGAGCAGTACTTC	CASSIRQGTTYEQYF
TRBV7-8	TRBJ2-3	13	-	medium-sized	TGTGCCAGCAGCTTAGAGCGCTCAGATACGCAGTATTTT	CASSLERSDTQYF
TRBV4-1	TRBJ2-3	12	-	few	TGCGCCAGCAGCCAAGATAGATATACGCAGTATTTT	CASSQDRYTQYF
TRBV9	TRBJ2-3	13	TRBD2	-	TGTGCCAGCTCTAGCGGCAACACAGATACGCAGTATTTT	CASSSGNTDTQYF